A selection of T cell receptor beta chains follows, all from one sample in a study of naive and memory T cell subsets. Each CDR3 protein gets one entry after TCRdb re-called the UMI-ligation and nested PCR reads with MiXCR. Among roughly 150,000 distinct CDR3 sequences, roughly 20% were seen once, and the ten largest hold roughly 0.1%. The sample was naive CD4+ T cells from blood. All receptors derive from a human donor in good health. Both conserved end residues are part of each CDR3. A D gene is named only where the DNA matches it firmly. Size is omitted from some rows. Given values are once, few, many or a class for expanded clones.

TRBJ2-1	-	TRBV6-5	TRBD2	CASSYDWGRAPNEQFF	TGTGCCAGCAGTTATGATTGGGGGAGGGCCCCCAATGAGCAGTTCTTC
TRBJ2-1	few	TRBV20-1	-	CSARGLGGNEQFF	TGCAGTGCTAGAGGGCTAGGGGGCAATGAGCAGTTCTTC
TRBJ1-5	few	TRBV28	-	CASSITDNQPQHF	TGTGCCAGCAGTATCACAGACAATCAGCCCCAGCATTTT
TRBJ1-2	few	TRBV7-9	-	CASSPPGALYGYTF	TGTGCCAGCAGCCCCCCCGGGGCCCTCTATGGCTACACCTTC
TRBJ2-1	-	TRBV5-1	TRBD2	CASSISGTGEQFF	TGCGCCAGCAGCATTAGCGGGACGGGTGAGCAGTTCTTC
TRBJ2-4	few	TRBV6-6	TRBD2	CASSYDRGVNIQYF	TGTGCCAGCAGTTACGATCGGGGGGTCAACATTCAGTACTTC
TRBJ2-1	-	TRBV7-3	-	CASSLNFGAYNEQFF	TGTGCCAGCAGCTTAAACTTCGGGGCCTACAATGAGCAGTTCTTC
TRBJ2-1	many	TRBV10-1	-	CASSDGGAGYNEQFF	TGCGCCAGCAGTGATGGGGGAGCGGGTTACAATGAGCAGTTCTTC
TRBJ2-7	-	TRBV9	TRBD1	CASSVATGGYEQYF	TGTGCCAGCAGCGTAGCCACAGGGGGCTACGAGCAGTACTTC
TRBJ2-5	-	TRBV13	-	CASSPQLQTQYF	TGTGCCAGCAGCCCACAGCTGCAGACCCAGTACTTC
TRBJ1-5	few	TRBV20-1	-	CSASDRPQPQHF	TGCAGTGCTTCAGACAGGCCTCAGCCCCAGCATTTT
TRBJ1-1	-	TRBV5-1	-	CASSLDAQRTNTEAFF	TGCGCCAGCAGCTTGGACGCTCAGAGAACAAACACTGAAGCTTTCTTT
TRBJ2-4	-	TRBV5-1	-	CASSLAAAGAKNIQYF	TGCGCCAGCAGCTTGGCGGCCGCCGGAGCCAAAAACATTCAGTACTTC
TRBJ2-7	few	TRBV28	TRBD1	CASSPAGTGHYEQYF	TGTGCCAGCAGCCCTGCCGGGACAGGGCACTACGAGCAGTACTTC
TRBJ2-3	-	TRBV7-3	-	CASSLTSGDTQYF	TGTGCCAGCAGCTTAACGTCAGGAGATACGCAGTATTTT
TRBJ1-2	many	TRBV10-3	-	CAISDLNGYTF	TGTGCCATCAGTGATTTAAATGGCTACACCTTC
TRBJ2-2	-	TRBV28	-	CASLRREFDTGELFF	TGTGCCAGCCTCAGGAGGGAGTTCGACACCGGGGAGCTGTTTTTT
TRBJ1-5	-	TRBV28	TRBD1	CASSFLTGGRNQPQHF	TGTGCCAGCAGTTTCCTGACAGGGGGCCGCAATCAGCCCCAGCATTTT
TRBJ2-1	few	TRBV9	-	CASSVVATSYNEQFF	TGTGCCAGCAGCGTAGTAGCTACCTCCTACAATGAGCAGTTCTTC
TRBJ2-5	few	TRBV5-1	TRBD2	CASSSGLAGGETQYF	TGCGCCAGCAGCTCCGGACTAGCGGGAGGGGAGACCCAGTACTTC